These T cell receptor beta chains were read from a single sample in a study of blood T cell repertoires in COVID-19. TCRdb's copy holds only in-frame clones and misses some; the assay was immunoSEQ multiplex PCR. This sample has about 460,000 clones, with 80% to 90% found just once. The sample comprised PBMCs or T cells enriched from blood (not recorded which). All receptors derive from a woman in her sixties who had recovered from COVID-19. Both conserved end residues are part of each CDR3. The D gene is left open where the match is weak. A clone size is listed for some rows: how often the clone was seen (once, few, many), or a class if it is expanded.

TGTGCCAGCTCACTACAACCTGGAGGGTCGGGTGAAAAACTGTTTTTT | CASSLQPGGSGEKLFF | 16 | TRBV18 | NA | TRBJ1-4 | NA
TGCAGCGTGGGGACTAGCGGGTTGGGGGATACGCAGTATTTT | CSVGTSGLGDTQYF | 14 | TRBV29-1 | NA | TRBJ2-3 | TRBD2
TGCGCCAGCAGCGTACAGGGTGGTAATGAAAAACTGTTTTTT | CASSVQGGNEKLFF | 14 | TRBV5-1 | NA | TRBJ1-4 | NA
TGTGCCACCAGCAGAGCCAGCGGGGGGGGCGATACGCAGTATTTT | CATSRASGGGDTQYF | 15 | TRBV15 | NA | TRBJ2-3 | TRBD2
TGTGCCACCAGCAGAGATTCAGGGTTTGGCAGCATTCAGTACTTC | CATSRDSGFGSIQYF | 15 | TRBV15 | NA | TRBJ2-4 | NA
TGTGCCATCAGTGAGAGGCGAGTAGGGGGCGTTGGAGTGTCTGAAGCTTTCTTT | CAISERRVGGVGVSEAFF | 18 | TRBV10-3 | few | TRBJ1-1 | TRBD1
TGTGCCACCAGTGGCTTCACAGGGCACGGCTACACCTTC | CATSGFTGHGYTF | 13 | TRBV24-1 | NA | TRBJ1-2 | NA
TGCAGCGGACAGGGGATGAACACTGAAGCTTTCTTT | CSGQGMNTEAFF | 12 | TRBV29-1 | NA | TRBJ1-1 | TRBD1
TGTGCCAGCAGTTACGGGACAGGACCTCATCAGCCCCAGCATTTT | CASSYGTGPHQPQHF | 15 | TRBV6-5 | NA | TRBJ1-5 | TRBD1
TGTGCCAGCTCAGACAGGGGAAATGAGCAGTTCTTC | CASSDRGNEQFF | 12 | TRBV18 | NA | TRBJ2-1 | TRBD1
TGTGCCAGCAGCTTCCGGGACACCCTGTGGGATGGCTACACCTTC | CASSFRDTLWDGYTF | 15 | TRBV9 | NA | TRBJ1-2 | NA
TGTGCCAGCAGCTTGACGGGAAGTACGATGAATGGCTACACCTTC | CASSLTGSTMNGYTF | 15 | TRBV5-5 | NA | TRBJ1-2 | NA
TGTGCCAGCGGGACTGACAACTATGGCTACACCTTC | CASGTDNYGYTF | 12 | TRBV6-5 | NA | TRBJ1-2 | NA
TGTGCCAGCTCACCACCGGGACAGCGATATGGCTACACCTTC | CASSPPGQRYGYTF | 14 | TRBV18 | NA | TRBJ1-2 | TRBD1
TGTGCCAGCAGCCCCCGGACAGGGGGGACTTTGAACACTGAAGCTTTCTTT | CASSPRTGGTLNTEAFF | 17 | TRBV7-2 | once | TRBJ1-1 | TRBD1
TGTGCCAGCAGCCGCCTGGACTTTAGCGGGGGGGAGACCCAGTACTTC | CASSRLDFSGGETQYF | 16 | TRBV2 | NA | TRBJ2-5 | TRBD2
TGTGCCAGCAGCCCCTGCTCGGCCCGGGACAGGGAGAGCTCCTACGAGCAGTACTTC | CASSPCSARDRESSYEQYF | 19 | TRBV21-1 | NA | TRBJ2-7 | NA
TGTGCCAGCAGCGGAGACAGGGGCACTGAAGCTTTCTTT | CASSGDRGTEAFF | 13 | TRBV9 | NA | TRBJ1-1 | TRBD1
TGTGCCAGCGGGCCATCCAGGACTGAAGCTTTCTTT | CASGPSRTEAFF | 12 | TRBV5-6 | NA | TRBJ1-1 | NA
TGTGCCAGCAGTTACTCGGGGCCCCTGAATGAGCAGTTCTTC | CASSYSGPLNEQFF | 14 | TRBV6-5 | NA | TRBJ2-1 | NA
TGTGCCAGCGGCCCAGGGGGTTCGAACACTGAAGCTTTCTTT | CASGPGGSNTEAFF | 14 | TRBV27 | NA | TRBJ1-1 | TRBD1
TGTGCCAGCACCCTAATGGGCAACACTGAAGCTTTCTTT | CASTLMGNTEAFF | 13 | TRBV3-1/TRBV3-2 | NA | TRBJ1-1 | NA
TGCGCCAGCAGCCCGGTTGGCCGGGACAGCGACACCTTC | CASSPVGRDSDTF | 13 | TRBV4-1 | few | TRBJ1-2 | TRBD1
TGTGCCACCAGTGATCCAGGACAGGTCGGGGGCACTGAAGCTTTCTTT | CATSDPGQVGGTEAFF | 16 | TRBV24-1 | NA | TRBJ1-1 | TRBD1
TGCGCCAGCAGCTTGAGTGGGCCCGACACTGAAGCTTTCTTT | CASSLSGPDTEAFF | 14 | TRBV5-1 | NA | TRBJ1-1 | NA
TGTGCCTGGAGTGTAGGCAGGACTAGCCTATCCTACAATGAGCAGTTCTTC | CAWSVGRTSLSYNEQFF | 17 | TRBV30 | NA | TRBJ2-1 | TRBD2
TGTGCCAGCACCAGGGGTTTCGGTTCACCCCTCCACTTT | CASTRGFGSPLHF | 13 | TRBV5-4 | few | TRBJ1-6 | NA
TGTGCCAGCAGCTACGGGGGACAGGGAGGTTCACCCCTCCACTTT | CASSYGGQGGSPLHF | 15 | TRBV6-5 | few | TRBJ1-6 | TRBD1
TGTGCCAGCAGCCCCGGACAGGGCAGGCTGTTTTTT | CASSPGQGRLFF | 12 | TRBV6-5 | NA | TRBJ2-2 | TRBD1
TGTGCCAGCAGTTTAGCCGTCTCTGGAAACACCATATATTTT | CASSLAVSGNTIYF | 14 | TRBV25-1 | NA | TRBJ1-3 | NA
TGCGCCAGCACCGTCCAAGCGGGGAACACCGGGGAGCTGTTTTTT | CASTVQAGNTGELFF | 15 | TRBV5-1 | NA | TRBJ2-2 | NA
TGTGCCAGTAGTATAATCGGCGGCACCTACGAGCAGTACTTC | CASSIIGGTYEQYF | 14 | TRBV19 | few | TRBJ2-7 | NA
TGTGCCAGTAGTCCCTGGGACAGGGGGCCTGAAAAACTGTTTTTT | CASSPWDRGPEKLFF | 15 | TRBV19 | NA | TRBJ1-4 | TRBD1
TGTGCCATCAGAGATGATTCCGGACAGGGCCAACCGCAGTATTTT | CAIRDDSGQGQPQYF | 15 | TRBV10-3 | NA | TRBJ2-3 | TRBD1
TGTGCCAGCAGTTACCGTGATACGCAGTATTTT | CASSYRDTQYF | 11 | TRBV6-5 | NA | TRBJ2-3 | NA
TGTGCCTGGAGTAAGCTAAGTCCGGGACAGGGTAATCAGCCCCAGCATTTT | CAWSKLSPGQGNQPQHF | 17 | TRBV30 | NA | TRBJ1-5 | TRBD1
TGTGCCAGCAGCGTAGATGGGAAGGGAGCTGAAGCTTTCTTT | CASSVDGKGAEAFF | 14 | TRBV9 | NA | TRBJ1-1 | NA
TGTGCCAGCAGTCCCCGACAGGGGGCTAACACCGGGGAGCTGTTTTTT | CASSPRQGANTGELFF | 16 | TRBV27 | NA | TRBJ2-2 | TRBD1
TGTGCCTGGGGCCCGGACGGGGGGACATACAATGAGCAGTTCTTC | CAWGPDGGTYNEQFF | 15 | TRBV30 | NA | TRBJ2-1 | NA
TGTGCCAGCAGCCCGGACAGGTGGAATTCACCCCTCCACTTT | CASSPDRWNSPLHF | 14 | TRBV7-2 | NA | TRBJ1-6 | TRBD1
TGTGCCAGCAGCTTGGGGCGGGGGGTAAGGTCCTATAATTCACCCCTCCACTTT | CASSLGRGVRSYNSPLHF | 18 | TRBV5-6 | NA | TRBJ1-6 | NA
TGTGCCAGCAGCTGGGACAGGGAGTTTAATTCACCCCTCCACTTT | CASSWDREFNSPLHF | 15 | TRBV5-4 | NA | TRBJ1-6 | TRBD1
TGTGCCAGTAGTATTTGGGCAGGTAATCAGCCCCAGCATTTT | CASSIWAGNQPQHF | 14 | TRBV19 | NA | TRBJ1-5 | NA
TGTGCCAGCAGTTTGGGCGGGGTTAATCAGCCCCAGCATTTT | CASSLGGVNQPQHF | 14 | TRBV27 | NA | TRBJ1-5 | NA